The 23 T cell receptor beta chains given below trace back to one sample, sequenced in a study of cytomegalovirus exposure and HLA in healthy donors. PCR used 60 Vbeta primers and 13 Jbeta primers. Produced via immunoSEQ multiplex PCR; TCRdb's table is partial and in-frame only. The profile shows fewer than 200,000 clones, about four fifths of them singletons. Source material: PBMCs. The receptors were gathered from a woman aged 18-29 years in good health and CMV-seronegative.

The rearrangement uses TRBV5-1 and TRBJ2-3, with D unresolved. The ends were cut back, 0 bases at V and 0 bases at J, with 8 bases in the middle. CDR3 length equals 15 residues. In germline, CDR1 is SGHRS, CDR2 YFSETQ. This CDR3 reads CASSLDNPSTDTQYF. CDR3 bases: TGCGCCAGCAGCTTGGACAACCCTAGCACAGATACGCAGTATTTT.

This chain connects TRBV2 to TRBJ2-5; TRBD1 agrees at 9 bases. The closer fit of TRBJ2-7 to the DNA end suggests the J call may be wrong. This CDR3 has 12 residues. Germline V gene data show CDR1 as SNHLY and CDR2 as FYNNEI. In DNA form, the CDR3 reads TGTGCCGACAGGGGGTACTCCTACGAGCAGTACTTC. Its translation: CADRGYSYEQYF.

V is TRBV5-4 and J is TRBJ2-5, with TRBD1 matching 7 bases. The CDR3 is 14 residues long. CDR1 and CDR2 (germline): SGHNT, YYREEE (reference sequence). The junction had 4 bases not matched to a gene; V was cut back by 4 bases and J by 1 base. CDR3 sequence reads: CASSPGQSQETQYF. The DNA of the CDR3 is TGTGCCAGCAGCCCGGGACAGAGCCAAGAGACCCAGTACTTC. The full variable domain, in which reference TRBV5-4 and TRBJ2-5 provide the parts outside the CDR3, is ETGVTQSPTHLIKTRGQQVTLRCSSQSGHNTVSWYQQALGQGPQFIFQYYREEENGRGNFPPRFSGLQFPNYSSELNVNALELDDSALYLCASSPGQSQETQYFGPGTRLLVL.

This chain connects TRBV12-2 to TRBJ2-5; the table's D call, TRBD1, was not checked against the DNA. TRBV12-2 is flagged as a pseudogene. This CDR3 is built from 16 residues. CDR3 DNA sequence: TGTGCAAGTCGCTTAGGAGGGGGGACAGGTAAAGAGACCCAGTACTTC. It specifies CASRLGGGTGKETQYF.

The chain is built from TRBV18 and TRBJ2-1; TRBD2 matches at 8 bases. Germline-derived CDR1 and CDR2 are KGHSH and LQKENI. V lost 5 bases, J lost 9 bases, and 12 bases stayed unmatched. The CDR3 length is 15 residues. CDR3 amino acids: CASSAGGGLQGEQFF. The CDR3 DNA is TGTGCCAGCTCAGCGGGAGGAGGTCTTCAAGGTGAGCAGTTCTTC.

This clone was detected only a few times. The chain carries TRBV5-5 and TRBJ2-1; 11 bases are shared with TRBD2. This CDR3 comprises 16 residues. Germline CDR1 is SGHKS and CDR2 is YYEKEE (reference sequence). The J segment lost 4 bases and the V segment lost 0 bases, leaving 3 bases of the junction unmatched. CDR3 nucleotide sequence: TGTGCCAGCAGCTTGGAGGGGACTAGCGGATACAATGAGCAGTTCTTC. This sequence encodes CASSLEGTSGYNEQFF.

The V gene is TRBV15, the J gene TRBJ2-5, with D possibly matching TRBD1 (6 bases). Germline CDR1 is LNHNV and CDR2 is YYDKDF (reference sequence). The V end was cut by 0 bases, the J end by 2 bases, with 10 bases between. This CDR3 contains 15 residues. The CDR3: CATSRDIGQQETQYF. Here the CDR3 DNA reads TGTGCCACCAGCAGAGATATCGGACAGCAAGAGACCCAGTACTTC. Together with reference TRBV15 and TRBJ2-5, the CDR3 gives the full variable domain: DAMVIQNPRYQVTQFGKPVTLSCSQTLNHNVMYWYQQKSSQAPKLLFHYYDKDFNNEADTPDNFQSRRPNTSFCFLDIRSPGLGDTAMYLCATSRDIGQQETQYFGPGTRLLVL.

The chain combines TRBV5-1 with TRBJ2-5; TRBD2 aligns across 15 bases. V trimming: 2 bases; J trimming: 4 bases; junction bases outside the gene matches: 6. The CDR3 is made up of 17 amino acids. Germline V gene lookup returns CDR1 SGHRS and CDR2 YFSETQ. In nucleotides, the CDR3 is TGCGCCAGCAGCTTTGGACTAGCGGGAGGGGGGCCAGAGACCCAGTACTTC. This gives the protein CASSFGLAGGGPETQYF. Using reference TRBV5-1 and TRBJ2-5 for the parts outside the CDR3, the full variable domain is KAGVTQTPRYLIKTRGQQVTLSCSPISGHRSVSWYQQTPGQGLQFLFEYFSETQRNKGNFPGRFSGRQFSNSRSEMNVSTLELGDSALYLCASSFGLAGGGPETQYFGPGTRLLVL.

Only one count was recorded for this clone. The V and J genes are TRBV25-1 and TRBJ2-7; D perhaps matches TRBD2 (5 bases). Germline V lookup: CDR1 MGHDK, CDR2 SYGVNS. Trimming took 3 bases from V and 3 from J, leaving 15 bases between them. The CDR3 runs to 15 residues. CDR3 DNA sequence: TGTGCCAGCAGTGATAGCGACATATTGCACTACGAGCAGTACTTC. It yields the protein CASSDSDILHYEQYF.

V is TRBV15 and J is TRBJ1-4; D not certain. The CDR3 is made up of 15 amino acids. Germline V gives CDR1 LNHNV, CDR2 YYDKDF (reference sequence). Trimming removed 0 bases at V and 4 bases at J, with 9 bases between. The CDR3 nucleotides read TGTGCCACCAGCAGAGATTCCGCGGATAATGAAAAACTGTTTTTT. Translating gives CATSRDSADNEKLFF.

The gene calls are TRBV28 and TRBJ1-2; TRBD1 agrees at 7 bases. Germline CDR1 reads MDHEN; CDR2 reads SYDVKM. Trimming cost V 6 bases and J 5 bases; bases outside gene matches: 15. The CDR3 is made up of 16 amino acids. CDR3 sequence (DNA): TGTGCCAGCAGAACTAATGGACCGACAGGGCAATATGGCTACACCTTC. This gives the protein CASRTNGPTGQYGYTF.

The chain combines TRBV9 with TRBJ1-2, with D unresolved. The V gene lost 0 bases and the J gene lost 1 base, with 7 bases spanning the gap. The germline V gene has CDR1 SGDLS and CDR2 YYNGEE. This CDR3 spans 14 amino acids. Here the CDR3 reads CASSVDSLNYGYTF. The CDR3 DNA follows: TGTGCCAGCAGCGTAGATTCCCTTAACTATGGCTACACCTTC.

A few counts support this clone. This CDR3 reads CASSWRGPNTGELFF. Written as DNA, the CDR3 is TGCGCCAGCAGCTGGAGGGGTCCGAACACCGGGGAGCTGTTTTTT. The chain uses TRBV5-1 and TRBJ2-2; a possible D gene is TRBD2 (6 bases). Germline V gives CDR1 SGHRS, CDR2 YFSETQ. The CDR3 runs 15 residues. Trimming cost V 3 bases and J 0 bases, with 9 bases left between them.

The chain couples TRBV27 to TRBJ2-4; 7 nucleotides align to TRBD2. Germline V gene data show CDR1 as MNHEY and CDR2 as SMNVEV (reference sequence). The J segment lost 6 bases and the V segment lost 1 base, leaving 18 bases of the junction unmatched. The CDR3 runs to 19 residues. The CDR3 DNA is TGTGCCAGCAGTTTATTAATCGGTGGCGGCTTAGCGGGCCCAAACATTCAGTACTTC. Its translation: CASSLLIGGGLAGPNIQYF.

The chain links TRBV10-2 to TRBJ1-1; the D is unclear. In germline, CDR1 is WSHSY, CDR2 SAAADI. V dropped 3 bases and J dropped 1 base, with 6 bases sitting between them. This CDR3 region has 13 residues. Here the CDR3 DNA reads TGCGCCAGCAGTGAAACAAGGAACACTGAAGCTTTCTTT. Amino acid sequence: CASSETRNTEAFF.

The rearrangement uses TRBV5-6 and TRBJ1-5, with 10 bases lining up with TRBD1. The length of the CDR3 is 15 residues. Germline V gene lookup returns CDR1 SGHDT and CDR2 YYEEEE. V lost 4 bases, J lost 4 bases, and 5 bases stayed unmatched. Here the CDR3 DNA reads TGTGCCAGCAGCCGTGGACAGGGGGTAAATCAGCCCCAGCATTTT. Its protein is CASSRGQGVNQPQHF.

This rearrangement joins TRBV7-9 to TRBJ2-3, with a tentative D call TRBD1 (7 bases). The CDR3 runs 13 residues. V gave up 8 bases and J gave up 4 bases, with 13 bases separating them. CDR1 is SEHNR and CDR2 is FQNEAQ in the germline V gene (reference sequence). The chain's CDR3 is CASQGGFSDTQYF. CDR3 DNA: TGTGCCAGCCAGGGGGGTTTCTCAGATACGCAGTATTTT. The full variable domain, rest sourced from reference TRBV7-9 and TRBJ2-3, is DTGVSQNPRHKITKRGQNVTFRCDPISEHNRLYWYRQTLGQGPEFLTYFQNEAQLEKSRLLSDRFSAERPKGSFSTLEIQRTEQGDSAMYLCASQGGFSDTQYFGPGTRLTVL.

In this sample, this clone turned up a few times. V gene TRBV28 combines with J gene TRBJ1-2; 7 bases are a match to TRBD1. The CDR3 has 15 residues. After removal of 4 bases from V and 0 bases from J, the junction contained 5 bases not matched to a gene. Germline-derived CDR1 and CDR2 are MDHEN and SYDVKM. CDR3 residues: CASSSRGQPNYGYTF. In nucleotides, the CDR3 is TGTGCCAGCAGTTCGCGGGGACAGCCTAACTATGGCTACACCTTC.

This chain joins TRBV6-4 and TRBJ2-1; the match to TRBD2 covers 9 bases. Germline assignment: CDR1 MRHNA and CDR2 SNTAGT. CDR3 size: 15 residues. V lost 3 bases and J lost 6; bases outside the gene matches: 6. CDR3 coding DNA: TGTGCCAGCAGTGAGGCTAGCGGGACGGGCAATGAGCAGTTCTTC. It encodes CASSEASGTGNEQFF.

This clone was seen a single time. The chain couples TRBV5-1 to TRBJ2-7; 11 bases are a match to TRBD2. Germline CDR1 reads SGHRS; CDR2 reads YFSETQ. Losses at the gene ends were 0 bases for V and 4 bases for J; bases not matched to a gene: 18. The CDR3 runs 20 residues. As DNA, the CDR3 is TGCGCCAGCAGCTTGGCTATACCAGGACTAGCGGGCCGGGGCCCTTACGAGCAGTACTTC. Translated, it gives CASSLAIPGLAGRGPYEQYF.

The CDR3 DNA sequence: TGTGCCAGCAGCTTAATGGGACTTGGAAACACCGGGGAGCTGTTTTTT. This translates into CASSLMGLGNTGELFF. V and J are TRBV7-8 and TRBJ2-2, with TRBD2 as a possible D gene (6 bases). V lost 2 bases, J lost 2 bases, and 12 bases lay in between. CDR1 is SGHVS, CDR2 FQNEAQ, per germline. CDR3 length: 16 residues. Using reference TRBV7-8 and TRBJ2-2 for the parts outside the CDR3, the full variable domain is GAGVSQSPRYKVAKRGQDVALRCDPISGHVSLFWYQQALGQGPEFLTYFQNEAQLDKSGLPSDRFFAERPEGSVSTLKIQRTQQEDSAVYLCASSLMGLGNTGELFFGEGSRLTVL.

The chain links TRBV29-1 to TRBJ2-1; TRBD2 aligns across 8 bases. The trim removed 6 bases at V and 4 bases at J, leaving 8 bases unmatched. Germline V CDR1 and CDR2: SQVTM, ANQGSEA. The CDR3 runs 14 residues. CDR3 residues: CSVYPSGRYNEQFF. Here the CDR3 DNA reads TGCAGCGTGTATCCTAGCGGGCGGTACAATGAGCAGTTCTTC.

The chain uses TRBV11-3 and TRBJ1-2, with 7 bases identical to TRBD1. CDR3 length: 17 residues. V dropped 3 bases and J dropped 0; count of bases not matched to a gene: 10. Germline-derived CDR1 and CDR2 are SGHNT and YENEEA. Here the CDR3 reads CASSLRDSDLANYGYTF. For the CDR3, the DNA is TGTGCCAGCAGCTTGCGGGACAGCGACTTAGCTAACTATGGCTACACCTTC.